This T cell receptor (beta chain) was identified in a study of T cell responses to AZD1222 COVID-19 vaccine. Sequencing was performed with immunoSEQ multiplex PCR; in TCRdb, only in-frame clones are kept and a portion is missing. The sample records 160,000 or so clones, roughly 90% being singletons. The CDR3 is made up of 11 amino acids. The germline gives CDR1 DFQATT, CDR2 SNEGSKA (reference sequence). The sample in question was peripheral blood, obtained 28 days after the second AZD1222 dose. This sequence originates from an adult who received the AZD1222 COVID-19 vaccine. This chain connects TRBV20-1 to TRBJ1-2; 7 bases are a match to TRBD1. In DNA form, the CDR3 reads TGCAAGACAGGGCACGGGAATGGCTACACCTTC. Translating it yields CKTGHGNGYTF.